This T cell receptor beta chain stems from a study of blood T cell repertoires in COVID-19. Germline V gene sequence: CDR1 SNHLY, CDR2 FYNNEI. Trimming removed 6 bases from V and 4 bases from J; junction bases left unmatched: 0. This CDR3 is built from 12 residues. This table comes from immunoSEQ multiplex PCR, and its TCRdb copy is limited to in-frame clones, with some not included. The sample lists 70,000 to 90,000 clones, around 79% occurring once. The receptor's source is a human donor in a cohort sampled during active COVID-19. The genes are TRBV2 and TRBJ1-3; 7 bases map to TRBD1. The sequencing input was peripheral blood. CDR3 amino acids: CASRDRGNTIYF. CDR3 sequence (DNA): TGTGCCAGCAGGGACAGGGGAAACACCATATATTTT.